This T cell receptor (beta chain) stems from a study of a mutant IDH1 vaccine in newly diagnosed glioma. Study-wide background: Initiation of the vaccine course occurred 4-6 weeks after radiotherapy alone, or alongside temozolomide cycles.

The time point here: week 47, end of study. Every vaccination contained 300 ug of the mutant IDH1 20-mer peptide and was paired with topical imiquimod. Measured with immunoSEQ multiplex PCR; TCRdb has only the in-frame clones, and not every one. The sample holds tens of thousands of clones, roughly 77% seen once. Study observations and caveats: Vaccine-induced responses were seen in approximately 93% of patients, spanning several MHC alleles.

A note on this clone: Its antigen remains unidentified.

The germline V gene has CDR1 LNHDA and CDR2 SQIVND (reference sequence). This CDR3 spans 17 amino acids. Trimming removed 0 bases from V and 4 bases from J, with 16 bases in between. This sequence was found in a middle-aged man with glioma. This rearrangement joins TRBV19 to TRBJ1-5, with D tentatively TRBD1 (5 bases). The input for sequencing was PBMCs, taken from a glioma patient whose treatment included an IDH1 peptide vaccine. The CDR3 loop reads CASSIDGARTLNQPQHF. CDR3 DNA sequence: TGTGCCAGTAGTATAGATGGGGCGCGGACCCTTAATCAGCCCCAGCATTTT.